This T cell receptor beta chain was identified in a study of glioma-infiltrating T cells. For the study at large: Presurgical dexamethasone in glioma patients lasted six or fewer days.

Germline loops: CDR1 SGHVS, CDR2 FNYEAQ. CDR3 size: 15 residues. Trimming shortened V by 4 bases and J by 4 bases, and 14 bases separated the two germline ends. Amplification of TCR alpha and beta CDR3 regions from RNA used iRepertoire nested multiplex PCR. One-step reverse transcription and amplification started from approximately 100-400 ng of tissue mRNA or PBMC total RNA. A single record per CDR3 protein comes from TCRdb applying MiXCR to the multiplex PCR reads. This table has around 350,000 distinct CDR3 sequences, 35% to 45% appearing once. The clonotype was recovered from a human donor with low-grade glioma or glioblastoma, undergoing nonglioma brain surgery, or in good health (not recorded which). The rearrangement links TRBV7-6 to TRBJ1-3, with D perhaps TRBD1 (6 bases). Material: glioma tissue, nonneoplastic brain tissue, or PBMCs (not recorded which). The CDR3 protein is CASSSYRDAGNTIYF. In DNA form, the CDR3 reads TGTGCCAGCAGCTCATACAGGGACGCGGGAAACACCATATATTTT.